This paragraph covers one T cell receptor (beta chain) sequence. Germline CDR1 is MNHEY and CDR2 is SVGAGI. The CDR3 contains 15 residues. V was trimmed by 8 bases and J by 6 bases, leaving 22 bases between them. The source of the sample is a study of blood T cells in healthy people across ages. A second roughly 7 to 12 cycle PCR used barcoded and J-beta primers. A tag from a template-switch adaptor with 12 random nucleotides marked each cDNA molecule. TCRdb analysed the 5' RACE reads with MiXCR anew, one entry per CDR3 protein. The sample records 1.4 million or so distinct CDR3 sequences, 35% to 45% being singletons.

This sequence originates from a woman aged 18-30 years in good health. Material for sequencing was blood. The chain links TRBV6-5 to TRBJ1-2, with D possibly TRBD1 on 5 matching bases. CDR3: CASRGRFIAFDGYTF. The CDR3 coding sequence is TGTGCCAGCCGGGGGAGGTTCATAGCCTTTGATGGCTACACCTTC.